This TCR beta chain was identified during a study of cytomegalovirus exposure and HLA in healthy donors. This PCR relied on a set of 60 Vbeta primers and 13 Jbeta primers. Repertoires were generated with immunoSEQ multiplex PCR, while TCRdb's copy carries only in-frame clones and drops some. The sample lists about 140,000 clones, about 76% occurring once. The sample consisted of PBMCs. The clonotype comes from a woman aged 40 to 50 in good health and CMV-seronegative.

In DNA, the CDR3 is TGTGCCAGCAGCCAAGATCCGGGGGGCTACACCTTC. It specifies CASSQDPGGYTF. The chain combines TRBV4-2 with TRBJ1-2, with D uncertain. V gave up 0 bases and J gave up 8 bases, with 7 bases separating them. This CDR3 spans 12 amino acids. From germline, CDR1 is LGHNA and CDR2 YNFKEQ.